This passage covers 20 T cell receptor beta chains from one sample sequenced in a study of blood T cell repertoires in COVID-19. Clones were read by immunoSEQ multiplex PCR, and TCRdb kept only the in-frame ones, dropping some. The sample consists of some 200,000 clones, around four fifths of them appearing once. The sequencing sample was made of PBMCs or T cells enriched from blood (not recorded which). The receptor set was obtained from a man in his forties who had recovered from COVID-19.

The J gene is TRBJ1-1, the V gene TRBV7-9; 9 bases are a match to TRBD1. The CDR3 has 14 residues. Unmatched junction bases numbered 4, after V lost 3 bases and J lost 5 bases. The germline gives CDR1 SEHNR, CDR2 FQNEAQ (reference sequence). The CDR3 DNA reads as TGTGCCAGCAGCTTTACAGGGGGCATGACTGAAGCTTTCTTT. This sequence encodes CASSFTGGMTEAFF.

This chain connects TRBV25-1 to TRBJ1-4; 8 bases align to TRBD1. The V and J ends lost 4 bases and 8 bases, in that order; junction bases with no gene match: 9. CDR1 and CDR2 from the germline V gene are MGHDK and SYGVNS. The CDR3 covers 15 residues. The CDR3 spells CASSASGTGYEKLFF. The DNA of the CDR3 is TGTGCCAGCAGTGCTTCCGGGACAGGATACGAAAAACTGTTTTTT.

The CDR3 is CASTLMSSYEQYF. The DNA for the CDR3 is TGTGCCAGCACCCTGATGTCTAGTTACGAGCAGTACTTC. The chain recombines TRBV28 with TRBJ2-7; D remains ambiguous. The length of the CDR3 is 13 residues. The V end lost 7 bases, the J end lost 4 bases, and 14 bases lay between the germline ends. Germline loops: CDR1 MDHEN, CDR2 SYDVKM.

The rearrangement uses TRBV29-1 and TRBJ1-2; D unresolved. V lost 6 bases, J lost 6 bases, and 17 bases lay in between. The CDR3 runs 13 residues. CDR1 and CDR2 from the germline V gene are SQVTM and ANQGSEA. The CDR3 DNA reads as TGCAGCGTCTCAATGAGGTCGGGTAATGGCTACACCTTC. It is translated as CSVSMRSGNGYTF.

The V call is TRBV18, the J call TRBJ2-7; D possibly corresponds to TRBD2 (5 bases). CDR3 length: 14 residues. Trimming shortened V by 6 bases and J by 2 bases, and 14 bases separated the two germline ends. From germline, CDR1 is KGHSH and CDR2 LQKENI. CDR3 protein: CASSSTPGTYEQYF. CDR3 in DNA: TGTGCCAGCTCCAGTACCCCGGGGACCTACGAGCAGTACTTC.

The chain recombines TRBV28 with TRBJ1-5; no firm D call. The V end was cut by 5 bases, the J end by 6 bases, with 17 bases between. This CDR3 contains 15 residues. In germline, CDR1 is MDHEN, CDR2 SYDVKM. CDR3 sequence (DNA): TGTGCCAGCAGTCCTATCAGCGTAGGCGGTCAGCCCCAGCATTTT. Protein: CASSPISVGGQPQHF.

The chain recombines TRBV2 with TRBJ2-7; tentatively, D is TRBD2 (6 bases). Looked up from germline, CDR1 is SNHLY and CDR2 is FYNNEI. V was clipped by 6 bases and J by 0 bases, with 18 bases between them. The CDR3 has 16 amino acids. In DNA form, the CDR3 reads TGTGCCAGCAGGGAGGGCCTGGCCCCGGACTCCTACGAGCAGTACTTC. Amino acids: CASREGLAPDSYEQYF.

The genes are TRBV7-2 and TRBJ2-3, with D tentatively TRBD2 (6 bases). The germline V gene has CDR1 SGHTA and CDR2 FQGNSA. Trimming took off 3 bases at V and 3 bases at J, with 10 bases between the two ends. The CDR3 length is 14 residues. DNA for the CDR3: TGTGCCAGCAGCTTTTCTAGCGCTACAGATACGCAGTATTTT. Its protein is CASSFSSATDTQYF. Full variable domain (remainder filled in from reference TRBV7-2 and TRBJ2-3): GAGVSQSPSNKVTEKGKDVELRCDPISGHTALYWYRQSLGQGLEFLIYFQGNSAPDKSGLPSDRFSAERTGGSVSTLTIQRTQQEDSAVYLCASSFSSATDTQYFGPGTRLTVL.

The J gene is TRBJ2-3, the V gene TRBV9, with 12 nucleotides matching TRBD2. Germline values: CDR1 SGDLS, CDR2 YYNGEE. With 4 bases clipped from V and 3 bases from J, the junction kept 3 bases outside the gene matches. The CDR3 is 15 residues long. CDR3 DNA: TGTGCCAGCAGCAAGACTAGCGGGAGTACAGATACGCAGTATTTT. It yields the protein CASSKTSGSTDTQYF.

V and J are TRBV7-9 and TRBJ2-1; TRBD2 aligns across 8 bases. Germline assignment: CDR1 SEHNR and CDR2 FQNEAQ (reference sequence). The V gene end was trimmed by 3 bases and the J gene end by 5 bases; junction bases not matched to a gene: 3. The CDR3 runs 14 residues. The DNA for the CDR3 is TGTGCCAGCAGCTTTAGCGGGACTAACAATGAGCAGTTCTTC. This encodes CASSFSGTNNEQFF.

CDR3 loop: CATSWGQNQPQHF. The DNA of the CDR3 is TGTGCCACCAGCTGGGGACAGAATCAGCCCCAGCATTTT. This chain uses TRBV15 with TRBJ1-5; 7 bases map to TRBD1. Germline V lookup: CDR1 LNHNV, CDR2 YYDKDF (reference sequence). V shed 5 bases, J shed 4 bases, and the junction held 2 bases outside the gene matches. The CDR3 contains 13 residues.

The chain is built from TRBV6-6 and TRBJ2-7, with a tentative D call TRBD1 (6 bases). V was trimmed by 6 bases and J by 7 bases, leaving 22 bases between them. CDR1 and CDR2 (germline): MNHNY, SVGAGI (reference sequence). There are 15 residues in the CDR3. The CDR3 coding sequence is TGTGCCAGCAGCCACCGACGGGACACCGAACCAGAGCAGTACGTC. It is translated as CASSHRRDTEPEQYV.

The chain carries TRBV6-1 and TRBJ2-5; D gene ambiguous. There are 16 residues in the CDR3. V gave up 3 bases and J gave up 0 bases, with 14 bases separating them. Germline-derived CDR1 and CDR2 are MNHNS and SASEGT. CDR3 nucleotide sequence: TGTGCCAGCAGTGACATAGCCGATTCGTACCAAGAGACCCAGTACTTC. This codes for CASSDIADSYQETQYF.

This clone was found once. The CDR3 DNA reads as TGTGCCAGCAGCTTAAATAACCAAGAGACCCAGTACTTC. Translating it yields CASSLNNQETQYF. The rearrangement joins TRBV7-2 to TRBJ2-5, with no clear D. Germline CDR1 and CDR2: SGHTA and FQGNSA. Trimming stripped 2 bases from V and 0 bases from J, with 4 bases between. This CDR3 is built from 13 residues.

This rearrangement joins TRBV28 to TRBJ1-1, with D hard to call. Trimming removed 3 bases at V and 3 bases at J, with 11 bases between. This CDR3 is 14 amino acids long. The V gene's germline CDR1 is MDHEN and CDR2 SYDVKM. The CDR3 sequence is CASSLVPEDTEAFF. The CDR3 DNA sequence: TGTGCCAGCAGTTTGGTCCCCGAGGACACTGAAGCTTTCTTT.

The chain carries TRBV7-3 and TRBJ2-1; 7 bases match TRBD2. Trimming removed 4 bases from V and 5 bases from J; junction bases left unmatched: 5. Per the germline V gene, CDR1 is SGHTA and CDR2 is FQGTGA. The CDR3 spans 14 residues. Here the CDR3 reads CASSWDGRNNEQFF. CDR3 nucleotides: TGTGCCAGCAGCTGGGACGGGAGGAACAATGAGCAGTTCTTC.

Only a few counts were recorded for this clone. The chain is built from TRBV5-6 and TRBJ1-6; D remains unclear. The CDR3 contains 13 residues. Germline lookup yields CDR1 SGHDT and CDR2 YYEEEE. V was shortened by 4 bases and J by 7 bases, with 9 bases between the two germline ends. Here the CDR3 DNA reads TGTGCCAGCAGCCCCACGGTAAATTCACCCCTCCACTTT. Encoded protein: CASSPTVNSPLHF.

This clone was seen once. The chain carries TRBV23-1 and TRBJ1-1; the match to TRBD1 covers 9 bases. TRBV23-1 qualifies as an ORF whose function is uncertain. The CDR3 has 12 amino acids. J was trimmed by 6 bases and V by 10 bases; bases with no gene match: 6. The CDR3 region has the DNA TGCGCCATCGAACAGGGGGCATCTGAAGCTTTCTTT. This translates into CAIEQGASEAFF.

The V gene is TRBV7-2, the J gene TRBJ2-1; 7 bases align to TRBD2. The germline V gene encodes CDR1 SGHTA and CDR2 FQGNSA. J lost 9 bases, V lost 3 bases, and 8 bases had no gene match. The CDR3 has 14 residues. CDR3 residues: CASSLGGASGEQFF. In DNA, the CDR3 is TGTGCCAGCAGCTTGGGCGGGGCTAGCGGTGAGCAGTTCTTC.

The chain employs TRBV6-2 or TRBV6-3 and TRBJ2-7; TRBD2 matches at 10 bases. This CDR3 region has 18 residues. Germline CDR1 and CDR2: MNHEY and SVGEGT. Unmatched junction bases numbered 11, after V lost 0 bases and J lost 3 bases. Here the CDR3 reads CASSYSTILAGASYEQYF. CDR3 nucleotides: TGTGCCAGCAGTTACTCGACCATCCTAGCGGGAGCTAGCTACGAGCAGTACTTC.